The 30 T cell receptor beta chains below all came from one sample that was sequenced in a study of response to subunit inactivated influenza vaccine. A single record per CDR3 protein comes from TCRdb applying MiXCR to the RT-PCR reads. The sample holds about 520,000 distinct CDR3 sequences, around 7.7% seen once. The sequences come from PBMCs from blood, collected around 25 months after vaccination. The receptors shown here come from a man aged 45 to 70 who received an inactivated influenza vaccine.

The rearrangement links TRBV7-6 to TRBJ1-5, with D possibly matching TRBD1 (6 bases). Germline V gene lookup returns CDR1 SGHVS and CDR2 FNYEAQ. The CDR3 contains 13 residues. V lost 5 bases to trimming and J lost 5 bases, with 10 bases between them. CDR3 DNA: TGTGCCAGCAGCGCCACAGGGTATCAGCCCCAGCATTTT. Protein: CASSATGYQPQHF. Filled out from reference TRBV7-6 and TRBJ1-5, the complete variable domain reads GAGVSQSPRYKVTKRGQDVALRCDPISGHVSLYWYRQALGQGPEFLTYFNYEAQQDKSGLPNDRFSAERPEGSISTLTIQRTEQRDSAMYRCASSATGYQPQHFGDGTRLSIL.

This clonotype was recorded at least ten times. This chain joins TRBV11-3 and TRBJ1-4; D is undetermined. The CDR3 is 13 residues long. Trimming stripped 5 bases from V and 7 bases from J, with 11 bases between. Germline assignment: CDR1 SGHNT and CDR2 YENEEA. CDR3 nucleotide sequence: TGTGCCAGCAGCCAAACGGTGGCTGAAAAACTGTTTTTT. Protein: CASSQTVAEKLFF.

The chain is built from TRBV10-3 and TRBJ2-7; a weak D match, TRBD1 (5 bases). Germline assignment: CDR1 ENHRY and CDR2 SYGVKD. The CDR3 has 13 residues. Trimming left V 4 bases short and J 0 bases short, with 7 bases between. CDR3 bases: TGTGCCATCAGTGCCAGGGACTCCTACGAGCAGTACTTC. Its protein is CAISARDSYEQYF.

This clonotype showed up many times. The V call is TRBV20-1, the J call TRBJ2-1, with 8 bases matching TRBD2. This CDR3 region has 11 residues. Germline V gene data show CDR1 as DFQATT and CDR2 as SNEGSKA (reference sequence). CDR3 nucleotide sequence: TGCAGCCCCGGGACTAGCAATGAGCAGTTCTTC. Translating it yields CSPGTSNEQFF.

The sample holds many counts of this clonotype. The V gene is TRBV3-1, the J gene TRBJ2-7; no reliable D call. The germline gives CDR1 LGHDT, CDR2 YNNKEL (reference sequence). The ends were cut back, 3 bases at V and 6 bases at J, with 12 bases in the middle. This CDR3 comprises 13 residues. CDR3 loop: CASSQRDKGEQYF. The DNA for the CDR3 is TGTGCCAGCAGCCAGAGAGATAAGGGCGAGCAGTACTTC.

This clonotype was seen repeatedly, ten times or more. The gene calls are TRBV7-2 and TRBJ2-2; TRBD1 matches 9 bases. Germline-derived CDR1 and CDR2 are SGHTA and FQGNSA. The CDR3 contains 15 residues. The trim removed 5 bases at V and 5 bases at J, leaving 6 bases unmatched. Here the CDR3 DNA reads TGTGCCAGCAGCCGGGACAGGGTGAGGACCGGGGAGCTGTTTTTT. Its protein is CASSRDRVRTGELFF.

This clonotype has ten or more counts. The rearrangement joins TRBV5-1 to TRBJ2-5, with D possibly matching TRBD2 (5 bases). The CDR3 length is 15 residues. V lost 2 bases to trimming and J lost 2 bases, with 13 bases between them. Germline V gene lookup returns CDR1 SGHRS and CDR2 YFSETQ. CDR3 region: CASSFHRGLQETQYF. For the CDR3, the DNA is TGCGCCAGCAGCTTCCACCGAGGACTGCAAGAGACCCAGTACTTC.

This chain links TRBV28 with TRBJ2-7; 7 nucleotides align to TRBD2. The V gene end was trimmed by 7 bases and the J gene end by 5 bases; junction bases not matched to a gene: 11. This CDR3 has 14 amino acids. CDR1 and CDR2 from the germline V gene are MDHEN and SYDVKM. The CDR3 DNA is TGTGCCAGCACGTCGATAGGGGAGGGAAACGAGCAGTACTTC. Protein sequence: CASTSIGEGNEQYF. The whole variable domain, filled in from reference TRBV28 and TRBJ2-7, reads DVKVTQSSRYLVKRTGEKVFLECVQDMDHENMFWYRQDPGLGLRLIYFSYDVKMKEKGDIPEGYSVSREKKERFSLILESASTNQTSMYLCASTSIGEGNEQYFGPGTRLTVT.

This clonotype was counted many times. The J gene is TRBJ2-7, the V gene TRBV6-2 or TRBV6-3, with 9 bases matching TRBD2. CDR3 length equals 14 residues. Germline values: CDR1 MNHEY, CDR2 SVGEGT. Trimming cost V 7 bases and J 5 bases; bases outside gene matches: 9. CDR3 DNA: TGTGCCAGCAATTCACATAGCGGGAGCAACGAGCAGTACTTC. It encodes CASNSHSGSNEQYF.

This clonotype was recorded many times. CDR3 DNA: TGTGCCAGCAGCTTAGCGGGCCACGAGCAGTACTTC. Translated, it gives CASSLAGHEQYF. The J gene is TRBJ2-7, the V gene TRBV7-8; D is unclear. The germline V gene has CDR1 SGHVS and CDR2 FQNEAQ. V was clipped by 0 bases and J by 5 bases, with 5 bases between them. The CDR3 has 12 residues.

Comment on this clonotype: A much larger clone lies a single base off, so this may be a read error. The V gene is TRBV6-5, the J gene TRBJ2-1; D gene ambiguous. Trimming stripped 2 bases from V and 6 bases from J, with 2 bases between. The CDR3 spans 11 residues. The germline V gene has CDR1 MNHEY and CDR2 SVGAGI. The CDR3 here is CASSYLNEQFF. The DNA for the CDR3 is TGTGCCAGCAGTTACCTCAATGAGCAGTTCTTC.

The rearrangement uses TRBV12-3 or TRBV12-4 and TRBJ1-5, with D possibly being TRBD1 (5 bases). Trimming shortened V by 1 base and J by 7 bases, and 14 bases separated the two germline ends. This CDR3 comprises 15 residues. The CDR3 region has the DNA TGTGCCAGCAGTTTAGGGACCGGCAGGGCACAGCCCCAGCATTTT. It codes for CASSLGTGRAQPQHF.

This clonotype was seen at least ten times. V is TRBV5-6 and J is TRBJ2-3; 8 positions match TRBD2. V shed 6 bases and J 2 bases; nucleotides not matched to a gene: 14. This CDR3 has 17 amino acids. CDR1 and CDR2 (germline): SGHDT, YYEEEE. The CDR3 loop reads CASNTQRGPDPTDTQYF. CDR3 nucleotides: TGTGCCAGCAACACCCAGCGGGGGCCGGATCCCACAGATACGCAGTATTTT.

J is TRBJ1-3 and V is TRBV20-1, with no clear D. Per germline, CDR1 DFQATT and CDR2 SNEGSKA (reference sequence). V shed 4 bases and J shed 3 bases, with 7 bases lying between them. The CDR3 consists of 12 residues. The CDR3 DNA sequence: TGCAGTGCTATTAATCGTGGAAACACCATATATTTT. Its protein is CSAINRGNTIYF.

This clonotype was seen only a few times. CDR3 DNA sequence: TGCAGTGCTAGGAGAGCGGTCCCGGGAGATACGCAGTATTTT. Its translation: CSARRAVPGDTQYF. The J gene is TRBJ2-3, the V gene TRBV20-1, with D possibly matching TRBD2 (5 bases). The germline V and J ends were trimmed by 3 bases and 5 bases, with 15 bases remaining between them. This CDR3 has 14 amino acids. CDR1 and CDR2 from the germline V gene are DFQATT and SNEGSKA (reference sequence).

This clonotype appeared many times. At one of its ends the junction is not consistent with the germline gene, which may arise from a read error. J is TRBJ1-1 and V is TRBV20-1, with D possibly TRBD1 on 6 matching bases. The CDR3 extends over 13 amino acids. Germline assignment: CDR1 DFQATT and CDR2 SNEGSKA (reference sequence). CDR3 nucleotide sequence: TGCAGTGCAAGAGGGGGTGGCTACTCTGAAGCTTTCTTT. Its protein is CSARGGGYSEAFF.

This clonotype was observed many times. The CDR3: CASSLSITGAEAFF. CDR3 nucleotide sequence: TGTGCCAGCAGTTTATCGATCACAGGGGCTGAAGCTTTCTTT. V and J are TRBV27 and TRBJ1-1; 7 nucleotides match TRBD1. This CDR3 has 14 residues. Germline lookup yields CDR1 MNHEY and CDR2 SMNVEV (reference sequence). J gave up 6 bases and V 0 bases, and 4 bases lay outside the gene matches.

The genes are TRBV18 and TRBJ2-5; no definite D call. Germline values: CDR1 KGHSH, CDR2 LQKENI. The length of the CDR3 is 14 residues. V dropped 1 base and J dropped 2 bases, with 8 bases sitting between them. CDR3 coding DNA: TGTGCCAGCTCACCACAGGCGTATCAAGAGACCCAGTACTTC. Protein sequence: CASSPQAYQETQYF.

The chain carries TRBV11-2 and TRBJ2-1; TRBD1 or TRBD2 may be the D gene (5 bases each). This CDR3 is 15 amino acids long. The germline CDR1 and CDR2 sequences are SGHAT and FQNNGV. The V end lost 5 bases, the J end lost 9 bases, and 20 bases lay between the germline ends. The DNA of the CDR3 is TGTGCCAGCAGCACCCGGGACGGCGGTCGTGGTGAGCAGTTCTTC. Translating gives CASSTRDGGRGEQFF.

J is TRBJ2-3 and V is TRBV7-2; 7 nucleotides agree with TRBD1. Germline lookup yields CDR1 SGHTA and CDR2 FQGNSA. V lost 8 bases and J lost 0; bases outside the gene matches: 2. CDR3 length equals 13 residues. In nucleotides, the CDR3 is TGTGCCAGCCGACAGGGTAGCACAGATACGCAGTATTTT. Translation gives CASRQGSTDTQYF.

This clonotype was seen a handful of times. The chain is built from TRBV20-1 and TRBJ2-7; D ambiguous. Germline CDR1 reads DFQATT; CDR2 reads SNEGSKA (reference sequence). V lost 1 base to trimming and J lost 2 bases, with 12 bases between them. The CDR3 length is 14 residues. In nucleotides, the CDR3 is TGCAGTGCTAGAGCGGTGGGCCAGCCCTACGAGCAGTACTTC. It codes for CSARAVGQPYEQYF.

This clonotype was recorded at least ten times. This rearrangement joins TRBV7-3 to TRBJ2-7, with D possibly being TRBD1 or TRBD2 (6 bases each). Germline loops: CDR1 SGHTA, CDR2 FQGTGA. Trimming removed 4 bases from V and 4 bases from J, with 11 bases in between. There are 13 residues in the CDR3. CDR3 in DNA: TGTGCCAGCAGCTCGGGGGCGGGGTACGAGCAGTACTTC. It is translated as CASSSGAGYEQYF. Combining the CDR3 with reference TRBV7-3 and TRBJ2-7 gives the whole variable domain GAGVSQTPSNKVTEKGKYVELRCDPISGHTALYWYRQSLGQGPEFLIYFQGTGAADDSGLPNDRFFAVRPEGSVSTLKIQRTERGDSAVYLCASSSGAGYEQYFGPGTRLTVT.

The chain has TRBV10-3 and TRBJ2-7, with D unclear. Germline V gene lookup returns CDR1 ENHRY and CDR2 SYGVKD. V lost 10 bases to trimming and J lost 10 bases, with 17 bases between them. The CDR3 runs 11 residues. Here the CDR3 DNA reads TGTGCCAGCCGCGCTAGTTTATTACAGTACTTC. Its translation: CASRASLLQYF.

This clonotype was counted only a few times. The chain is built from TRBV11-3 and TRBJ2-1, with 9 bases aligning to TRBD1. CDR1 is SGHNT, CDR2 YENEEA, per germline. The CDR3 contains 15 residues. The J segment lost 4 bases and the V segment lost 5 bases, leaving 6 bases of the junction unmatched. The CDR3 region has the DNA TGTGCCAGCAGCCCTAGACAGGGGGGTTACAATGAGCAGTTCTTC. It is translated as CASSPRQGGYNEQFF.

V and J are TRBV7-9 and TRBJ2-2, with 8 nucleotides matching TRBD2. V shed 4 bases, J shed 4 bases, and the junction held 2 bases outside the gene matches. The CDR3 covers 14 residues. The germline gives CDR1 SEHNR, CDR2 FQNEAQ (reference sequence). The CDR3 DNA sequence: TGTGCCAGCAGCTGGACTAGCCGCACCGGGGAGCTGTTTTTT. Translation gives CASSWTSRTGELFF.

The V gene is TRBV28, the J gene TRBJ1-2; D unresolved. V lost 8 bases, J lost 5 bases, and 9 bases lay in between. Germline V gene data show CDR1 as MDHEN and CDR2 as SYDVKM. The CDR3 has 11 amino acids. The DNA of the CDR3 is TGTGCCAGCCGGGTCGGGTATGGCTACACCTTC. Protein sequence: CASRVGYGYTF.

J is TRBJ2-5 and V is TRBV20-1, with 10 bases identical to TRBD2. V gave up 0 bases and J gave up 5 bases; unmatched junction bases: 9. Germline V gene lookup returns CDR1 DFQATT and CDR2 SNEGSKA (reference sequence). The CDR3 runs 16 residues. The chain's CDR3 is CSARDPLAGAGETQYF. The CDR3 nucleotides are TGCAGTGCTAGAGATCCGCTAGCGGGGGCGGGGGAGACCCAGTACTTC.

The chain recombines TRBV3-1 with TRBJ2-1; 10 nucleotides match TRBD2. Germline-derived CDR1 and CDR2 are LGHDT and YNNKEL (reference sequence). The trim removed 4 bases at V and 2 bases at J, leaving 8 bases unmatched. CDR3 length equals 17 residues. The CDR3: CASSRTLAGAPYNEQFF. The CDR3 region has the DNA TGTGCCAGCAGCCGCACCCTAGCGGGGGCTCCCTACAATGAGCAGTTCTTC.

In DNA form, the CDR3 reads TGTGCCACCAGCAGAGATCCCGGGACTAGGTCCTACAATGAGCAGTTCTTC. This sequence encodes CATSRDPGTRSYNEQFF. The genes are TRBV15 and TRBJ2-1, with 8 bases matching TRBD2. V dropped 0 bases and J dropped 1; count of bases not matched to a gene: 5. The CDR3 sequence is 17 residues long. From germline, CDR1 is LNHNV and CDR2 YYDKDF (reference sequence).

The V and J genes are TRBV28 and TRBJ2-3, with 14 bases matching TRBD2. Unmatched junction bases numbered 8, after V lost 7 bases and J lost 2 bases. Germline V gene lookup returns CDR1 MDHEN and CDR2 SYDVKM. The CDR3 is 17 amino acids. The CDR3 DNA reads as TGTGCCAGCACCCCGACTAGCGGGAGGGCCGTCACAGATACGCAGTATTTT. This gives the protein CASTPTSGRAVTDTQYF.